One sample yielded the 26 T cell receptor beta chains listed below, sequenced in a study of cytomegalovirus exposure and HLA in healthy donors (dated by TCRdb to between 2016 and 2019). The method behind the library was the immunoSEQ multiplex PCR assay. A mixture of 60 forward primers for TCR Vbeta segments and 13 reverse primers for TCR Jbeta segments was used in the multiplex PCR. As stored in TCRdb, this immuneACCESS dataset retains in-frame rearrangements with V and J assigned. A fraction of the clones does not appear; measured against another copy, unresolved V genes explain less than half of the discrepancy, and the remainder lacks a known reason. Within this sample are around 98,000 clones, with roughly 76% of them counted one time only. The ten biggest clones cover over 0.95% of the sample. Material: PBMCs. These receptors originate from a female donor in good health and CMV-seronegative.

CDR3 residues: CAGTSLYNEQFF. For the CDR3, the DNA is TGTGCCGGGACTAGCCTCTACAATGAGCAGTTCTTC. The gene calls are TRBV30 and TRBJ2-1; TRBD2 aligns across 9 bases. The V gene's germline CDR1 is GTSNPN and CDR2 SVGIG (reference sequence). The CDR3 totals 12 residues. V lost 8 bases, J lost 3 bases, and 2 bases stayed unmatched. Combining the CDR3 with reference TRBV30 and TRBJ2-1 gives the whole variable domain SQTIHQWPATLVQPVGSPLSLECTVEGTSNPNLYWYRQAAGRGLQLLFYSVGIGQISSEVPQNLSASRPQDRQFILSSKKLLLSDSGFYLCAGTSLYNEQFFGPGTRLTVL.

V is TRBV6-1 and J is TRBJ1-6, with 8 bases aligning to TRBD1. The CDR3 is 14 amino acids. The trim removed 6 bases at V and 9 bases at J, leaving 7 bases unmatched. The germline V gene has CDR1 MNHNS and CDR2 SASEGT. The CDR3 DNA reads TGTGCCAGCAGGCCGGGACAGGCCATTTCACCCCTCCACTTT. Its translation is CASRPGQAISPLHF.

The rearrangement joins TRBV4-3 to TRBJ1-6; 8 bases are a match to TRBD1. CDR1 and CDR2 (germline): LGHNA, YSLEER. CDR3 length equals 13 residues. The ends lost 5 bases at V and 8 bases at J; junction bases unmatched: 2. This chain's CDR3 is CASSGQGDSPLHF. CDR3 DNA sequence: TGCGCCAGCAGCGGACAGGGTGATTCACCCCTCCACTTT.

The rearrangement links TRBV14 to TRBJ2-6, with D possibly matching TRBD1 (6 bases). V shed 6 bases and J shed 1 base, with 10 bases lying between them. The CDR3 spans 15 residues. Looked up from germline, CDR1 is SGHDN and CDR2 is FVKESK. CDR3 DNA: TGTGCCAGCAGGTACAGGGTATCTGGGGCCAACGTCCTGACTTTC. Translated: CASRYRVSGANVLTF.

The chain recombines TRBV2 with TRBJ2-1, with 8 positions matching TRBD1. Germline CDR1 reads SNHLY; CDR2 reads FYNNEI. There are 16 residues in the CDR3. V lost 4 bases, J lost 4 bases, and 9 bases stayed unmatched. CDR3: CASSAWTGSVYNEQFF. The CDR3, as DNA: TGTGCCAGCAGTGCATGGACAGGGAGTGTGTACAATGAGCAGTTCTTC.

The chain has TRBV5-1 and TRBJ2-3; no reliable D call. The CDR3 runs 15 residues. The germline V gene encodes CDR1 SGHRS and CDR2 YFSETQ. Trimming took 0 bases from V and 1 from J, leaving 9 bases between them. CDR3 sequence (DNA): TGCGCCAGCAGCTTGGAACTACCTGGCACAGATACGCAGTATTTT. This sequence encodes CASSLELPGTDTQYF.

The CDR3 is CASKGLTEAFF. For the CDR3, the DNA is TGTGCCAGCAAAGGACTCACTGAAGCTTTCTTT. This rearrangement joins TRBV6-5 to TRBJ1-1; no reliable D call. Germline CDR1 MNHEY, CDR2 SVGAGI. The length of the CDR3 is 11 residues. V lost 7 bases to trimming and J lost 4 bases, with 7 bases between them.

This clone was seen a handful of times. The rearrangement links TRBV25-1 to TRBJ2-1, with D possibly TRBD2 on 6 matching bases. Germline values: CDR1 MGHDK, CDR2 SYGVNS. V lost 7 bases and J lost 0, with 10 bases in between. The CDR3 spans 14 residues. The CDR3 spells CASMAGSSYNEQFF. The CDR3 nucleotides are TGTGCCAGCATGGCGGGGAGCTCCTACAATGAGCAGTTCTTC.

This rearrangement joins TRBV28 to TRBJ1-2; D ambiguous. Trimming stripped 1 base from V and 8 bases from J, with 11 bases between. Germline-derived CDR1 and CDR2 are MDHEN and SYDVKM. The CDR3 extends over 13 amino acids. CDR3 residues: CASSLYGEEGYTF. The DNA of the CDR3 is TGTGCCAGCAGTTTATATGGGGAGGAGGGCTACACCTTC.

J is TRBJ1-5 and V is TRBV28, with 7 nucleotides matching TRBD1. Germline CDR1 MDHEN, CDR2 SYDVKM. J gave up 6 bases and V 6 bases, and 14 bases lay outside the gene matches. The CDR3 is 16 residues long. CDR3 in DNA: TGTGCCAGCAGCATCCTACAAGGGGGCGCCGGTCAGCCCCAGCATTTT. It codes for CASSILQGGAGQPQHF.

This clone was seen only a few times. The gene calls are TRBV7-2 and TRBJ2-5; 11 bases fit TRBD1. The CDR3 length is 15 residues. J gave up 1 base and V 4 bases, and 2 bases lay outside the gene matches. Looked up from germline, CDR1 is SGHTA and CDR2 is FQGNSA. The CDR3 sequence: CASSSGQGAQETQYF. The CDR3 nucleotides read TGTGCCAGCAGCTCTGGACAGGGGGCCCAAGAGACCCAGTACTTC.

The CDR3 region is CASSWGAGDTQYF. CDR3 nucleotides: TGTGCCAGCAGCTGGGGAGCCGGAGATACGCAGTATTTT. The rearrangement uses TRBV7-3 and TRBJ2-3; weak D call: TRBD2 (5 bases). The CDR3 is made up of 13 amino acids. The V and J ends lost 4 bases and 5 bases respectively, with 10 bases between them. Germline lookup yields CDR1 SGHTA and CDR2 FQGTGA.

CDR3 loop: CASSLFGQGGNTIYF. Written as DNA, the CDR3 is TGTGCCAGCAGCTTGTTCGGACAGGGAGGAAACACCATATATTTT. The chain carries TRBV5-6 and TRBJ1-3; 8 bases are a match to TRBD1. This CDR3 is built from 15 residues. Germline-derived CDR1 and CDR2 are SGHDT and YYEEEE. V trimming: 1 base; J trimming: 4 bases; junction bases outside the gene matches: 4.

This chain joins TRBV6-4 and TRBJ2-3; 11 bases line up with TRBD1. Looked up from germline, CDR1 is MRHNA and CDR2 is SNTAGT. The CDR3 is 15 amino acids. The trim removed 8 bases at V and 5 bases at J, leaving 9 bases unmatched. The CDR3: CASAPGQGAVDTQYF. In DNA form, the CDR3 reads TGTGCCAGCGCCCCTGGACAGGGGGCTGTAGATACGCAGTATTTT.

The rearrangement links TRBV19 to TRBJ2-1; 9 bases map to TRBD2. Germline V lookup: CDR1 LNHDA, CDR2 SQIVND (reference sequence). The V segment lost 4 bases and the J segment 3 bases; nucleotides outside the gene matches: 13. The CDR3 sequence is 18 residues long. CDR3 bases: TGTGCCAGTAGTACGGGGACTAGCCCATTAGGGATCTACAATGAGCAGTTCTTC. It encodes CASSTGTSPLGIYNEQFF.

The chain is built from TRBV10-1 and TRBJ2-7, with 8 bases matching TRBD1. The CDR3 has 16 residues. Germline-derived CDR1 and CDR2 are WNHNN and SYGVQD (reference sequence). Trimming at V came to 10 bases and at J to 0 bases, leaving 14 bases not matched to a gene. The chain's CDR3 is CATRPRDRTLSYEQYF. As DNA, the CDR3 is TGCGCCACCCGCCCCCGGGACAGGACACTCTCCTACGAGCAGTACTTC.

CDR3 bases: TGTGCCACCAGCAGAGACCAGGGGATCTACACCTTC. Protein: CATSRDQGIYTF. The rearrangement joins TRBV15 to TRBJ1-2; maybe TRBD1 (6 bases). This CDR3 contains 12 residues. Germline V gives CDR1 LNHNV, CDR2 YYDKDF (reference sequence). With 0 bases removed from V and 10 bases from J, the gap between germline ends came to 9 bases. Complete variable domain (other parts from reference TRBV15 and TRBJ1-2): DAMVIQNPRYQVTQFGKPVTLSCSQTLNHNVMYWYQQKSSQAPKLLFHYYDKDFNNEADTPDNFQSRRPNTSFCFLDIRSPGLGDTAMYLCATSRDQGIYTFGSGTRLTVV.

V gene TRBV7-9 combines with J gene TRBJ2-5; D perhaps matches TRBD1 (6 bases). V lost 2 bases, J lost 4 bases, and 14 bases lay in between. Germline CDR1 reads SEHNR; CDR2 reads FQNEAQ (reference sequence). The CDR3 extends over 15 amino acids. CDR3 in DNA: TGTGCCAGCAGCTTACCCCTGGGACAAATAGAGACCCAGTACTTC. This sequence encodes CASSLPLGQIETQYF.

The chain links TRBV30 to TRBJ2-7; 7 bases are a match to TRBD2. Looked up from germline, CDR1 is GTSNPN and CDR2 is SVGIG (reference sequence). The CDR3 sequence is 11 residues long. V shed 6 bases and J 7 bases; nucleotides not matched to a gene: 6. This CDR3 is CACGEGREQYF. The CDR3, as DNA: TGTGCCTGCGGGGAGGGCAGGGAGCAGTACTTC. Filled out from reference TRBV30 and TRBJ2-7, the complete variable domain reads SQTIHQWPATLVQPVGSPLSLECTVEGTSNPNLYWYRQAAGRGLQLLFYSVGIGQISSEVPQNLSASRPQDRQFILSSKKLLLSDSGFYLCACGEGREQYFGPGTRLTVT.

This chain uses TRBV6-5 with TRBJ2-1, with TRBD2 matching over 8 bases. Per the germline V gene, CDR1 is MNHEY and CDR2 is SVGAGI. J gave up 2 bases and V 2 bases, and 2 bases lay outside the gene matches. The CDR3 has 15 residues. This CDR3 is CASSYTSGTYNEQFF. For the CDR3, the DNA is TGTGCCAGCAGTTACACTAGCGGTACCTACAATGAGCAGTTCTTC.

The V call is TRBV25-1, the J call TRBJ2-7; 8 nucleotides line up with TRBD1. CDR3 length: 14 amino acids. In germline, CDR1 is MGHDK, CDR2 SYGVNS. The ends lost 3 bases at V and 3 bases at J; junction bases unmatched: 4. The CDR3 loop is CASSDRTGLYEQYF. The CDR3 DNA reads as TGTGCCAGCAGTGACCGGACAGGGCTCTACGAGCAGTACTTC.

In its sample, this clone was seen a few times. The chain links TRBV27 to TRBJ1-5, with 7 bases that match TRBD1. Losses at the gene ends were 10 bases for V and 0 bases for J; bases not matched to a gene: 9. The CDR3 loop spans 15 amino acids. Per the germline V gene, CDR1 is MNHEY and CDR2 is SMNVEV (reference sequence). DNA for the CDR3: TGTGCCAACCGAGGGACAGAATATAGCAATCAGCCCCAGCATTTT. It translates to CANRGTEYSNQPQHF.

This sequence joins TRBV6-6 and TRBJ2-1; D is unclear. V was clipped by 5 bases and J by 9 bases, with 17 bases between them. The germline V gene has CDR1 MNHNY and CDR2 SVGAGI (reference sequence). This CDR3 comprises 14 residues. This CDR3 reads CASSQAPSGIEQFF. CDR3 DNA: TGTGCCAGCAGTCAAGCCCCATCGGGTATTGAGCAGTTCTTC.

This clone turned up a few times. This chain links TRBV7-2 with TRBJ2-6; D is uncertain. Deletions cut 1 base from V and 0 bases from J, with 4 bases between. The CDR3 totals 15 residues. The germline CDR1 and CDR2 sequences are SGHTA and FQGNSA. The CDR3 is CASSLDHSGANVLTF. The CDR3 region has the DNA TGTGCCAGCAGCTTAGATCACTCTGGGGCCAACGTCCTGACTTTC. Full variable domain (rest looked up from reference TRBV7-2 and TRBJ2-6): GAGVSQSPSNKVTEKGKDVELRCDPISGHTALYWYRQSLGQGLEFLIYFQGNSAPDKSGLPSDRFSAERTGGSVSTLTIQRTQQEDSAVYLCASSLDHSGANVLTFGAGSRLTVL.

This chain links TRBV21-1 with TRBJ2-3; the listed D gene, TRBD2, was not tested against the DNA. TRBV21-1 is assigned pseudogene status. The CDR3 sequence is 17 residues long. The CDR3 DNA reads TGTGCCAGCAGCAAGGAGGGAGGGGGTGAAAACACAGATACGCAGTATTTT. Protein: CASSKEGGGENTDTQYF.

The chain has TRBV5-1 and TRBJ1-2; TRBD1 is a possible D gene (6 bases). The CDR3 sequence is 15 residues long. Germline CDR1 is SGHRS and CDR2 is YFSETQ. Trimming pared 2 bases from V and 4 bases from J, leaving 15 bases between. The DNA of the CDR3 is TGCGCCAGCAGCTTAGGGGACACGAGAGCCTATGGCTACACCTTC. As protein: CASSLGDTRAYGYTF.